This is a list of T cell receptor beta chains from one sample in a study of vaccination and CD4 T cells after COVID-19. Using its own MiXCR run on the PCR reads, TCRdb lists one record per CDR3 protein. The repertoire holds tens of thousands of distinct CDR3 sequences, with 25% to 30% as singletons. These receptors have no known antigen. Material: CD4+ T cells from blood, cultured in vitro, obtained about 7 months after SARS-CoV-2 vaccination. The receptors shown here come from a human donor who had recovered from COVID-19. The CDR3 runs from the conserved cysteine through the conserved F or W. A D gene is named only where the DNA matches it firmly. A clone size is listed for some rows: how often the clone was seen (once, few, many), or a class if it is expanded.

NA	TRBV6-1	NA	TRBJ2-5	TGTGCCAGCACCAAATACGGGACTCAAGAGACCCAGTACTTC	CASTKYGTQETQYF
few	TRBV28	NA	TRBJ1-2	TGTGCCAGCAGTTTACCCGGAGTCCGTTTGGGCTACACCTTC	CASSLPGVRLGYTF
many	TRBV28	NA	TRBJ2-3	TGTGCCAGCAGTTTGGGAGATACGCAGTATTTT	CASSLGDTQYF
NA	TRBV20-1	TRBD2	TRBJ2-7	TGCAGTGCTCCGGGACTAGCACTCTACGAGCAGTACTTC	CSAPGLALYEQYF
NA	TRBV29-1	NA	TRBJ2-5	TGCAGCGTTGGTATCGGGGCGACCCAGTACTTC	CSVGIGATQYF
NA	TRBV2	NA	TRBJ1-2	TGTGCCAGCAGTGTGGGCGGTTCTAACTATGGCTACACCTTC	CASSVGGSNYGYTF
NA	TRBV14	TRBD1	TRBJ2-3	TGTGCCAGCAGTCCCCGGGACAGGGCCTACTATACGCAGTATTTT	CASSPRDRAYYTQYF
few	TRBV28	TRBD1	TRBJ2-2	TGTGCCAGCAGAGGACAGGGATACACCGGGGAGCTGTTTTTT	CASRGQGYTGELFF
NA	TRBV6-5	NA	TRBJ2-7	TGTGCCAGCAGTTCCGACACGAGGGCCTACGAGCAGTACTTC	CASSSDTRAYEQYF
few	TRBV6-1	TRBD1	TRBJ2-5	TGTGCCAGCAGAACTCCTGGGACAGGCCTGGGGACCCAGTACTTC	CASRTPGTGLGTQYF
few	TRBV28	NA	TRBJ1-5	TGTGCCAGCAGTTTCAACAACAATCAGCCCCAGCATTTT	CASSFNNNQPQHF
NA	TRBV20-1	TRBD1	TRBJ2-7	TGCAGTGTTCGGGGGTCACAGGGGGTTGAGCAGTACTTC	CSVRGSQGVEQYF
once	TRBV5-4	NA	TRBJ2-1	TGTGCCAGCAGCTGGGGCGCGAACGCCCGCTACAATGAGCAGTTCTTC	CASSWGANARYNEQFF
few	TRBV20-1	TRBD1	TRBJ1-3	TGCAGTGCTAACACCCGGGACAGGGAATCGGGAAACACCATATATTTT	CSANTRDRESGNTIYF
NA	TRBV4-3	NA	TRBJ2-3	TGCGCCAGCAGCCAAGACTTAGCGGAGGAGGATACGCAGTATTTT	CASSQDLAEEDTQYF
NA	TRBV24-1	TRBD2	TRBJ2-5	TGTGCCACCAGTGATGTGACTAGCGGGAGTAGGGAGACCCAGTACTTC	CATSDVTSGSRETQYF
NA	TRBV18	NA	TRBJ2-5	TGTGCCAGCTCCCCAGACCAAGAGACCCAGTACTTC	CASSPDQETQYF
NA	TRBV6-1	TRBD2	TRBJ2-7	TGTGCCAGCAGTAAACCGGGACTAGCGGGAGTAAAGGAGCAGTACTTC	CASSKPGLAGVKEQYF
few	TRBV7-9	TRBD2	TRBJ2-1	TGTGCCAGCAGCTTAAGCGGGGCGAACCGGAATGAGCAGTTCTTC	CASSLSGANRNEQFF
NA	TRBV7-2	TRBD2	TRBJ2-3	TGTGCCAGCAGCGCAAGCGGGAGGAGCACAGATACGCAGTATTTT	CASSASGRSTDTQYF